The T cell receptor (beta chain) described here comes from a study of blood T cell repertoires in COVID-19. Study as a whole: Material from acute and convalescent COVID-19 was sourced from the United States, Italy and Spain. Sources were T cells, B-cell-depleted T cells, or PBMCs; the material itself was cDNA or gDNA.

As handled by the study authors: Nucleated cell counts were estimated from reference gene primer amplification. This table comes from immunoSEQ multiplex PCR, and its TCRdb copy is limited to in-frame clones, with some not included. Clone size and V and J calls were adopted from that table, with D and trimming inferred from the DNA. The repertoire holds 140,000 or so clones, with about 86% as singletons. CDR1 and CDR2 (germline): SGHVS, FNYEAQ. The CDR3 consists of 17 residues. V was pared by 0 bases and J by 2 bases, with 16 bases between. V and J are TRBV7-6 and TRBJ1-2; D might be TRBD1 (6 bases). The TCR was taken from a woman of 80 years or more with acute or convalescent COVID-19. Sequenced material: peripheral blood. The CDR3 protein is CASSLAGGPGVNYGYTF. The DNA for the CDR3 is TGTGCCAGCAGCTTAGCTGGGGGCCCCGGGGTCAACTATGGCTACACCTTC. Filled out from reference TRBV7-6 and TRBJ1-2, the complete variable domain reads GAGVSQSPRYKVTKRGQDVALRCDPISGHVSLYWYRQALGQGPEFLTYFNYEAQQDKSGLPNDRFSAERPEGSISTLTIQRTEQRDSAMYRCASSLAGGPGVNYGYTFGSGTRLTVV.